The sequence of this T cell receptor (beta chain) was determined in a study of T cells after yellow fever vaccination. Study overall: Low-cell-number fractions underwent preparation using SMART-Seq v4 Ultra Low Input.

5'RACE template switching produced TCR cDNA carrying a universal primer site and UMIs. One entry per CDR3 protein results from TCRdb running MiXCR on the 5' RACE reads. The sample has 300,000 or so distinct CDR3 sequences, roughly 13% seen once. About this clonotype: Its antigen is still unknown. At one end, the junction sequence differs from germline, possibly due to a read error.

The study's findings and limits: Bulk-population clonotypes that are abundant could appear as contaminants in FACS-sorted repertoires. Subsequent booster samples again held most clones from primary vaccination (around 96% CD4, roughly 88% CD8).

There are 15 residues in the CDR3. Germline CDR1 is LGHDT and CDR2 is YNNKEL (reference sequence). This clonotype was obtained from a man aged 30-40 years who received the YFV17D yellow fever vaccine. This chain links TRBV3-1 with TRBJ2-6; D not resolved. The starting material was CD4+ T cells sorted from PBMCs, obtained 45 days after the yellow fever booster vaccination. CDR3 loop: CACSLGVSGANVLTF. CDR3 nucleotides: TGTGCCTGCAGTTTAGGAGTCTCTGGGGCCAACGTCCTGACTTTC.